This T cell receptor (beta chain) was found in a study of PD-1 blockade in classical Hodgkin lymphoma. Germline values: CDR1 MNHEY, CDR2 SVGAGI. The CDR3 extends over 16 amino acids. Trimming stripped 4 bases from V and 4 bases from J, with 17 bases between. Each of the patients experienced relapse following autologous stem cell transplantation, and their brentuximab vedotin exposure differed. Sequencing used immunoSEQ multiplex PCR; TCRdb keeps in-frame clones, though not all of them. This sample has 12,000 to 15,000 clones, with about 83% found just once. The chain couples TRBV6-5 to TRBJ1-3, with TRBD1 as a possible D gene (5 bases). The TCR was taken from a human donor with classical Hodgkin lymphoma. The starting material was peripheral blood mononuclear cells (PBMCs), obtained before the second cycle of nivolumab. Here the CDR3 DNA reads TGTGCCAGCAGTTCGCACCCAGGGAGTAAAGGAAACACCATATATTTT. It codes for CASSSHPGSKGNTIYF.